What follows describes a single T cell receptor (beta chain). The CDR3 extends over 15 amino acids. V gave up 1 base and J gave up 2 bases, with 12 bases separating them. Looked up from germline, CDR1 is LGHDT and CDR2 is YNNKEL (reference sequence). Original analysis: It was from reference gene primer amplification that nucleated cell counts were estimated. Profiling relied on immunoSEQ multiplex PCR, and the TCRdb table lists in-frame clones only, not all of them. The DNA was the basis for D and trimming; V, J and clone size are from that table. Of approximately 250,000 clones in the sample, 80% to 90% were seen once. The sample originates from a study of blood T cell repertoires in COVID-19.

The sequence was collected from a woman aged 40-49 years who had recovered from COVID-19. Sequencing was performed on peripheral blood. The chain joins TRBV3-1 (or the pseudogene TRBV3-2) to TRBJ2-7; TRBD1 might be the D (5 bases). Here the CDR3 DNA reads TGTGCCAGCAGCCAAGGGGTGGGGCGCCCCTACGAGCAGTACTTC. This translates into CASSQGVGRPYEQYF.